The clone carrying this TCR beta chain was seen only once. Its target is unknown. CD8+ and CD4+ T cells circulating in blood were sequenced for TCR beta. Negative isolation was used for CD8+ and CD4+ T cells and FACS enrichment for TEMRA cells. The sample comes from a study of CD8 T cells in Susac syndrome. This CDR3 is 13 amino acids long. Germline V lookup: CDR1 LGHDT, CDR2 YNNKEL (reference sequence). Trimming cost V 2 bases and J 6 bases, with 11 bases left between them. Study-level findings and limits: As the study acknowledged, the number of individuals in its TCR sequencing and HLA analysis was relatively small.

Random hexamers served to reverse transcribe about 0.5 to 1 ug RNA. Amplification of the TCR beta CDR3 was carried out by immunoSEQ multiplex PCR, which spanned a total of 54 Vbeta and 13 Jbeta segments. TCRdb processed the immunoSEQ multiplex PCR reads anew with MiXCR; each CDR3 protein has one entry. The table includes about 210,000 distinct CDR3 sequences, 95% detected once. This TCR was sampled from a human donor with multiple sclerosis. V and J are TRBV3-1 and TRBJ2-7; no clear D. Sequencing input: CD4+ T cells from PBMCs. DNA for the CDR3: TGTGCCAGCAGCCAACCAACCATAGCCGAGCAGTACTTC. Translated, it gives CASSQPTIAEQYF.